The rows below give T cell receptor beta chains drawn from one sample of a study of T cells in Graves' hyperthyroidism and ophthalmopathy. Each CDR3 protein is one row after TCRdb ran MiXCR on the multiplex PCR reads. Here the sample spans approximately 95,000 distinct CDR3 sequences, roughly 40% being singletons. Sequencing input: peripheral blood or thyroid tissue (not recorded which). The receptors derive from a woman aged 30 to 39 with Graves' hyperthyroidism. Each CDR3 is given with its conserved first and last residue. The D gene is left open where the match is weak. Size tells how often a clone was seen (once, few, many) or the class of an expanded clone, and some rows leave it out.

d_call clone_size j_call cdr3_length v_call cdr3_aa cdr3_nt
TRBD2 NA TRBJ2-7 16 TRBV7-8 CASSLAGLAGVNEQYF TGTGCCAGCAGCTTGGCAGGACTAGCGGGAGTAAACGAGCAGTACTTC
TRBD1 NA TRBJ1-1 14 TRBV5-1 CASSLQGGATEAFF TGCGCCAGCAGCTTACAGGGGGGAGCCACTGAAGCTTTCTTT
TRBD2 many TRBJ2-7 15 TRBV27 CASSLTGLAGEVQYF TGTGCCAGCAGTCTGACGGGACTAGCGGGAGAGGTGCAGTACTTC
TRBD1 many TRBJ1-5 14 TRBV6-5 CASKPQGIYQPQHF TGTGCCAGCAAACCACAGGGGATTTATCAGCCCCAGCATTTT
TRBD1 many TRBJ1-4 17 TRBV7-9 CASSLSGGLATNEKLFF TGTGCCAGCAGCTTATCAGGGGGCCTGGCAACTAATGAAAAACTGTTTTTT
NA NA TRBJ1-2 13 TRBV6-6 CASSVTAYSGNTF TGTGCCAGCAGTGTAACAGCGTACTCTGGAAACACCTTC
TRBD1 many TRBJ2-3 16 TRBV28 CASSLYATGNTDTQYF TGTGCCAGCAGTTTATATGCGACAGGGAACACAGATACGCAGTATTTT
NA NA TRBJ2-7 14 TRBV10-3 CAISEGPEGHEQYF TGTGCCATCAGTGAGGGTCCGGAGGGCCACGAGCAGTACTTC
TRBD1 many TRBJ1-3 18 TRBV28 CASSSWTGTLRSGNTIYF TGTGCCAGCAGTTCGTGGACAGGCACACTGCGCTCTGGAAACACCATATATTTT
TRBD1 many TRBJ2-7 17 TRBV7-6 CASSLGQGPGPAAEQYF TGTGCCAGCAGCTTAGGACAGGGACCGGGACCAGCCGCGGAGCAGTACTTC
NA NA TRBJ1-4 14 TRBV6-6 CASSEGQPNEKLFF TGTGCCAGCAGTGAAGGGCAGCCTAATGAAAAACTGTTTTTT
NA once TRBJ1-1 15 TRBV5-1 CASSFDGTVNTEAFF TGCGCCAGCAGCTTTGACGGGACGGTGAACACTGAAGCTTTCTTT
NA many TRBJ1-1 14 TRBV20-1 CSTNKQGWNTEAFF TGCAGTACTAATAAACAGGGATGGAACACTGAAGCTTTCTTT
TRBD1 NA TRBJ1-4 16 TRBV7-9 CASSLAGTGPNEKLFF TGTGCCAGCAGCTTGGCAGGGACAGGGCCTAATGAAAAACTGTTTTTT
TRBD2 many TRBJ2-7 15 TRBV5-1 CASTPLAGGIDEQYF TGCGCCAGCACCCCGTTAGCGGGAGGTATCGACGAGCAGTACTTC
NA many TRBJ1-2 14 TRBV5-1 CASSLEAGLYGYTF TGCGCCAGCAGCTTGGAAGCAGGCCTCTATGGCTACACCTTC
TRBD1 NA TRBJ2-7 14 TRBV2 CASRGQGIGHEQYF TGTGCCAGCAGAGGACAGGGGATCGGGCACGAGCAGTACTTC
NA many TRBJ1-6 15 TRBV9 CASSVSSSYNSPLHF TGTGCCAGCAGCGTAAGCAGCTCCTATAATTCACCCCTCCACTTT
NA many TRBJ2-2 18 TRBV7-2 CASSLVVLGGMNTGELFF TGTGCCAGCAGCTTAGTAGTCTTGGGCGGGATGAACACCGGGGAGCTGTTTTTT
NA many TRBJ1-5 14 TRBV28 CASSLAGSNQPQHF TGTGCCAGCAGTTTAGCCGGTAGCAATCAGCCCCAGCATTTT
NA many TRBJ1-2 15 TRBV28 CASSLGPGGGYGYTF TGTGCCAGCAGTTTAGGACCCGGTGGAGGCTATGGCTACACCTTC
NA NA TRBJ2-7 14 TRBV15 CATSRGLERDEQYF TGTGCCACCAGCAGAGGCCTGGAGCGGGACGAGCAGTACTTC
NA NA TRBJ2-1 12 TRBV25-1 CASSGSPTEQFF TGTGCCAGCAGTGGGTCCCCCACTGAGCAGTTCTTC
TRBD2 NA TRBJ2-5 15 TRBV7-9 CASSSTSGRSGTQYF TGTGCCAGCAGCTCAACTAGCGGGAGGTCTGGGACCCAGTACTTC
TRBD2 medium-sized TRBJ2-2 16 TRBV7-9 CASSPPSGRRGGELFF TGTGCCAGCAGCCCTCCGAGCGGGAGGCGCGGCGGGGAGCTGTTTTTT
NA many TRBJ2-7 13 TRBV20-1 CSARGGNLGEQYF TGCAGTGCTAGAGGCGGGAACCTCGGCGAGCAGTACTTC
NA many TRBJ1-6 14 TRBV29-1 CSVADAKPNSPLHF TGCAGCGTTGCCGATGCTAAACCGAATTCACCCCTCCACTTT
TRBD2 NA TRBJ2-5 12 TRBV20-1 CSARDQRGTQYF TGCAGTGCTAGAGATCAGCGGGGGACCCAGTACTTC
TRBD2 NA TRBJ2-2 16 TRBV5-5 CASSLGGLAGTGELFF TGTGCCAGCAGCTTGGGGGGACTAGCGGGTACCGGGGAGCTGTTTTTT
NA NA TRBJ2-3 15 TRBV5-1 CASSFRDLPTDTQYF TGCGCCAGCAGCTTCCGGGACCTACCCACAGATACGCAGTATTTT
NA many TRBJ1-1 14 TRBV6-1 CASSEMAEWTEAFF TGTGCCAGCAGTGAAATGGCCGAGTGGACTGAAGCTTTCTTT
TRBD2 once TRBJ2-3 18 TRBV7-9 CASSSGLAGPWAQDTQYF TGTGCCAGCAGCTCTGGACTAGCGGGCCCATGGGCGCAAGATACGCAGTATTTT
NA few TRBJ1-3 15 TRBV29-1 CSPSVGPYPGNTIYF TGCAGCCCGTCGGTGGGGCCTTATCCTGGAAACACCATATATTTT
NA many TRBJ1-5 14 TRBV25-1 CASREGGGGQPQHF TGTGCCAGCAGAGAGGGGGGGGGTGGTCAGCCCCAGCATTTT
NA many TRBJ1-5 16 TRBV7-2 CASSFSGPTGGQPQHF TGTGCCAGCAGCTTTTCGGGACCCACGGGGGGTCAGCCCCAGCATTTT
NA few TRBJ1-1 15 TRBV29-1 CSVEDWAGLNTEAFF TGCAGCGTTGAAGATTGGGCAGGGCTGAACACTGAAGCTTTCTTT
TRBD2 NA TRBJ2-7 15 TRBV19 CASSLLAGQSYEQYF TGTGCCAGTAGCCTACTAGCGGGACAATCCTACGAGCAGTACTTC
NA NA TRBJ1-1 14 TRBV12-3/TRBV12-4 CASEFGVMNTGAFF TGTGCCAGCGAATTTGGGGTAATGAACACTGGAGCTTTCTTT
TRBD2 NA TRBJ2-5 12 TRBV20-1 CSAREGPKTQYF TGCAGTGCGAGGGAGGGCCCGAAGACCCAGTACTTC
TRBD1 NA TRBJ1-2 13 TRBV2 CASSGGQVYGYTF TGTGCCAGCAGTGGGGGACAGGTCTATGGCTACACCTTC
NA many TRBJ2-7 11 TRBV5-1 CASSFAYEQYF TGCGCCAGCAGCTTTGCCTACGAGCAGTACTTC
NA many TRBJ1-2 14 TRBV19 CASRIPGLVYGYTF TGTGCCAGTAGGATTCCGGGGCTCGTCTATGGCTACACCTTC
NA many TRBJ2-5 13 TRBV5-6 CASSLEDVETQYF TGTGCCAGCAGCTTGGAGGACGTTGAGACCCAGTACTTC
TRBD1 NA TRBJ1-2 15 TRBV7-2 CASSLGTGGEYGYTF TGTGCCAGCAGCTTAGGTACAGGGGGAGAATATGGCTACACCTTC
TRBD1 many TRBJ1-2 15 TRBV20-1 CSAPTGVPPPRGYTF TGCAGTGCGCCGACAGGGGTCCCGCCACCGCGCGGCTACACCTTC
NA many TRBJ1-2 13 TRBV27 CASSFGRNYGYTF TGTGCCAGCAGTTTTGGGCGGAACTATGGCTACACCTTC
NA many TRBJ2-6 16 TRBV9 CASSVAVGIGANVLTF TGTGCCAGCAGCGTAGCTGTGGGTATCGGGGCCAACGTCCTGACTTTC
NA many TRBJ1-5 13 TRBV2 CASKTADNQPQHF TGTGCCAGCAAGACAGCTGACAATCAGCCCCAGCATTTT